The 21 T cell receptor beta chains below come from one sample, sequenced in a study of T cells after yellow fever vaccination. TCRdb analysed the 5' RACE reads with MiXCR anew, one entry per CDR3 protein. The sample lists some 550,000 distinct CDR3 sequences; roughly 19% were seen once. The source material was PBMCs, sampled 15 days after the yellow fever booster vaccination. These receptor sequences come from a man aged 25-40 years who received the YFV17D yellow fever vaccine.

V is TRBV5-6 and J is TRBJ1-3; D unclear. The CDR3 consists of 14 residues. The germline V and J ends were trimmed by 1 base and 0 bases, with 5 bases remaining between them. In germline, CDR1 is SGHDT, CDR2 YYEEEE. DNA for the CDR3: TGTGCCAGCAGCTTGCCGGACTCTGGAAACACCATATATTTT. Its protein is CASSLPDSGNTIYF.

This chain's CDR3 is CATSDILAGVSYNEQFF. CDR3 DNA: TGTGCCACCAGTGATATACTAGCGGGAGTGTCCTACAATGAGCAGTTCTTC. This sequence joins TRBV24-1 and TRBJ2-1, with TRBD2 matching over 11 bases. This CDR3 spans 17 amino acids. Germline CDR1 reads KGHDR; CDR2 reads SFDVKD. The V and J ends lost 3 bases and 1 base, in that order; junction bases with no gene match: 4.

This clonotype came up a few times. The chain links TRBV7-9 to TRBJ2-7, with TRBD1 matching 7 bases. CDR1 and CDR2 from the germline V gene are SEHNR and FQNEAQ (reference sequence). CDR3 length equals 13 residues. V trimming: 10 bases; J trimming: 1 base; junction bases outside the gene matches: 7. The CDR3 bases are TGTGCCACCCTACAGGGGCCTTCCTACGAGCAGTACTTC. Its translation is CATLQGPSYEQYF.

This clonotype occurred a few times. The chain recombines TRBV7-9 with TRBJ2-5; no reliable D call. The germline CDR1 and CDR2 sequences are SEHNR and FQNEAQ (reference sequence). V lost 5 bases to trimming and J lost 2 bases, with 15 bases between them. This CDR3 contains 15 residues. The CDR3 coding sequence is TGTGCCAGCAGCCCGCGTGGGTCGTCTCAAGAGACCCAGTACTTC. This translates into CASSPRGSSQETQYF.

Only a few counts were recorded for this clonotype. V is TRBV12-3 or TRBV12-4 and J is TRBJ2-5, with D perhaps TRBD2 (6 bases). The V end lost 3 bases, the J end lost 4 bases, and 9 bases lay between the germline ends. The CDR3 sequence is 13 residues long. The CDR3 DNA is TGTGCCAGCAGTTTTCTGGGAGGAGAGACCCAGTACTTC. It codes for CASSFLGGETQYF.

In this sample, this clonotype turned up a few times. The chain combines TRBV20-1 with TRBJ2-1; TRBD2 aligns across 10 bases. This CDR3 is 15 amino acids long. The germline V gene has CDR1 DFQATT and CDR2 SNEGSKA (reference sequence). J lost 8 bases, V lost 0 bases, and 7 bases had no gene match. The DNA of the CDR3 is TGCAGTGCTAGAGAACCCAGCGGGAGGGTGTATGAGCAGTTCTTC. Protein: CSAREPSGRVYEQFF.

V is TRBV29-1 and J is TRBJ2-2, with D tentatively TRBD2 (6 bases). The CDR3 loop spans 11 amino acids. Germline V gene sequence: CDR1 SQVTM, CDR2 ANQGSEA. The CDR3: CGGSETGELFF. Written as DNA, the CDR3 is TGCGGGGGGTCGGAAACCGGGGAGCTGTTTTTT.

This clonotype turned up a few times. This chain joins TRBV3-1 and TRBJ1-1, with D tentatively TRBD1 (5 bases). The V end was cut by 4 bases, the J end by 5 bases, with 8 bases between. Germline CDR1 is LGHDT and CDR2 is YNNKEL (reference sequence). The CDR3 has 12 amino acids. The CDR3 reads CASSRQRTEAFF. In nucleotides, the CDR3 is TGTGCCAGCAGCCGACAGAGGACTGAAGCTTTCTTT.

This clonotype has only a few counts. CDR3 in amino acids: CASSRLTSGSFADTQYF. CDR3 bases: TGCGCCAGCAGCCGCCTAACTAGCGGGAGTTTCGCAGATACGCAGTATTTT. This chain connects TRBV5-1 to TRBJ2-3, with 11 positions matching TRBD2. From germline, CDR1 is SGHRS and CDR2 YFSETQ. The CDR3 is 17 residues long. After removal of 4 bases from V and 4 bases from J, the junction contained 11 bases not matched to a gene.

This sequence joins TRBV5-1 and TRBJ2-2; D may be TRBD2 (6 bases). The CDR3 runs 15 residues. Germline V gene data show CDR1 as SGHRS and CDR2 as YFSETQ. Trimming stripped 0 bases from V and 5 bases from J, with 11 bases between. The CDR3 protein is CASSLEGGWTGELFF. CDR3 coding DNA: TGCGCCAGCAGCTTGGAAGGAGGGTGGACCGGGGAGCTGTTTTTT.

This rearrangement joins TRBV5-1 to TRBJ2-1; possible D gene TRBD2, 5 bases. CDR1 SGHRS and CDR2 YFSETQ come from the germline V gene. Trimming cost V 2 bases and J 8 bases, with 8 bases left between them. The CDR3 runs to 12 residues. The CDR3 DNA sequence: TGCGCCAGCAGCTTTCTCGGGGATGAGCAGTTCTTC. Amino acids: CASSFLGDEQFF.

This clonotype was seen more than once but under ten times. V is TRBV7-2 and J is TRBJ2-1, with 9 bases matching TRBD2. The V gene end was trimmed by 7 bases and the J gene end by 12 bases; junction bases not matched to a gene: 19. The germline gives CDR1 SGHTA, CDR2 FQGNSA. This CDR3 is 16 amino acids long. The CDR3: CASNPGGLSSGSGQFF. Written as DNA, the CDR3 is TGTGCCAGCAACCCCGGGGGGTTGAGTAGCGGGAGCGGGCAGTTCTTC.

The chain joins TRBV7-2 to TRBJ1-3; D gene unclear. From germline, CDR1 is SGHTA and CDR2 FQGNSA. V dropped 0 bases and J dropped 3 bases, with 12 bases sitting between them. This CDR3 has 16 residues. The CDR3: CASSLASRRIGNTIYF. The CDR3 nucleotides read TGTGCCAGCAGCTTAGCGTCCAGGAGGATTGGAAACACCATATATTTT.

This clonotype appeared a few times. This chain connects TRBV7-2 to TRBJ1-1; 9 positions match TRBD1. The length of the CDR3 is 14 residues. CDR1 and CDR2 from the germline V gene are SGHTA and FQGNSA. Trimming at V came to 5 bases and at J to 5 bases, leaving 6 bases not matched to a gene. In nucleotides, the CDR3 is TGTGCCAGCAGCCTAAACAGGGGGCGAACTGAAGCTTTCTTT. Amino acids: CASSLNRGRTEAFF.

This clonotype was found a few times. The chain joins TRBV5-1 to TRBJ2-5; TRBD2 agrees at 12 bases. The CDR3 runs to 15 residues. Trimming took 4 bases from V and 4 from J; bases not matched to a gene: 5. Germline assignment: CDR1 SGHRS and CDR2 YFSETQ. Here the CDR3 reads CASSTRTSGTETQYF. CDR3 nucleotide sequence: TGCGCCAGCAGCACCCGGACTAGCGGGACAGAGACCCAGTACTTC.

This clonotype has more than one count but fewer than ten. The chain couples TRBV10-2 to TRBJ1-1; 8 bases agree with TRBD1. Germline lookup yields CDR1 WSHSY and CDR2 SAAADI. This CDR3 comprises 14 residues. Germline trimming cut 4 bases from V and 5 bases from J; bases unmatched to any gene: 6. This CDR3 is CASSAQGAKTEAFF. DNA of the CDR3: TGCGCCAGCAGTGCGCAGGGGGCGAAGACTGAAGCTTTCTTT.

This clonotype was recorded many times. The rearrangement uses TRBV7-9 and TRBJ1-1; the D gene is possibly TRBD1 (5 bases). Trimming removed 1 base at V and 6 bases at J, with 15 bases between. The CDR3 covers 15 residues. Germline loops: CDR1 SEHNR, CDR2 FQNEAQ (reference sequence). CDR3 DNA sequence: TGTGCCAGCAGCTTAGAGAATCAGGGAATCGCTGAAGCTTTCTTT. Amino acid sequence: CASSLENQGIAEAFF.

The chain combines TRBV3-1 with TRBJ1-1, with a possible D match to TRBD1 (5 bases). The CDR3 loop spans 14 amino acids. V lost 2 bases and J 1 base, leaving 8 bases between the germline ends. Per the germline V gene, CDR1 is LGHDT and CDR2 is YNNKEL (reference sequence). CDR3 in DNA: TGTGCCAGCAGCCAAATTGGGGGGAACACTGAAGCTTTCTTT. Protein sequence: CASSQIGGNTEAFF.

A few counts support this clonotype. The chain has TRBV4-3 and TRBJ2-2; TRBD2 aligns across 10 bases. V shed 4 bases and J 3 bases; nucleotides not matched to a gene: 5. The V gene's germline CDR1 is LGHNA and CDR2 YSLEER. The CDR3 runs to 16 residues. CDR3 sequence reads: CASSPLAGGDTGELFF. The CDR3 nucleotides are TGCGCCAGCAGCCCATTAGCGGGAGGAGACACCGGGGAGCTGTTTTTT.

The V gene is TRBV12-3 or TRBV12-4, the J gene TRBJ1-4, with TRBD1 identical over 8 bases. CDR3 length: 14 residues. J was trimmed by 8 bases and V by 4 bases; bases with no gene match: 6. The CDR3 reads CASSSGGSEEKLFF. CDR3 bases: TGTGCCAGCAGTTCAGGGGGCTCGGAAGAAAAACTGTTTTTT.

The CDR3 DNA reads TGTGCCGGGCTCTTGCACGGGCGGACCCAGTACTTC. This codes for CAGLLHGRTQYF. V is TRBV11-2 and J is TRBJ2-5; D not resolved. Trimming removed 11 bases at V and 7 bases at J, with 17 bases between. This CDR3 spans 12 amino acids. Germline V lookup: CDR1 SGHAT, CDR2 FQNNGV.